This T cell receptor (beta chain) came from a study of cytomegalovirus exposure and HLA in healthy donors. PCR amplification relied on 60 Vbeta primers (plus 13 Jbeta primers). In the original analysis: In a later analysis, roughly 11 million of 60 million to 80 million unique beta chains occurred in at least two donors. The method was immunoSEQ multiplex PCR; TCRdb's version includes in-frame clones alone and lacks a portion of them. Clone size and V and J calls were adopted from that table, with D and trimming inferred from the DNA. The table lists around 53,000 clones, around four fifths of them singletons. Germline V lookup: CDR1 SGDLS, CDR2 YYNGEE. This CDR3 spans 15 amino acids. The ends lost 0 bases at V and 4 bases at J; junction bases unmatched: 2. This clone was seen just once.

The sequence was collected from a man aged 25 to 40 in good health and CMV-seronegative. This sequence joins TRBV9 and TRBJ2-1; 9 bases map to TRBD2. Sequencing was carried out using PBMCs. CDR3 nucleotide sequence: TGTGCCAGCAGCGTAGGTAGCGGGAGTTACAATGAGCAGTTCTTC. The encoded protein is CASSVGSGSYNEQFF. The full variable domain, with the rest looked up from reference TRBV9 and TRBJ2-1, is DSGVTQTPKHLITATGQRVTLRCSPRSGDLSVYWYQQSLDQGLQFLIQYYNGEERAKGNILERFSAQQFPDLHSELNLSSLELGDSALYFCASSVGSGSYNEQFFGPGTRLTVL.